This record concerns one T cell receptor beta chain sequence. The study drew participants aged about 18 to 95 years from some 25 US areas. The entry originates in a study of blood T cell repertoires in COVID-19. Study-wide background: PBMCs, B-cell-depleted T cells, or T cells were the source of the cDNA or gDNA that made up the material.

Produced via immunoSEQ multiplex PCR; TCRdb's table is partial and in-frame only. The table has 150,000 to 200,000 clones, 82% seen once. This sequence was found in a woman between 55 and 75 years old with acute COVID-19. The sequenced sample consisted of PBMCs or T cells enriched from blood (not recorded which).

CDR3 region: CASSLAGRGYGYTF. CDR3 nucleotide sequence: TGTGCCAGCAGCTTAGCGGGCAGGGGCTATGGCTACACCTTC. This chain links TRBV7-8 with TRBJ1-2; D is perhaps TRBD1 (6 bases). Per germline, CDR1 SGHVS and CDR2 FQNEAQ. This CDR3 region has 14 residues. Between the trimmed V and J ends, which lost 0 bases and 4 bases, there was a span of 9 bases.